This TCR beta chain was identified during a study of cytomegalovirus exposure and HLA in healthy donors. On the study more broadly: The 100 million to 140 million unique TCR beta sequences, from roughly 170 million T cells, were found by an earlier analysis.

The study ran its PCR with 60 Vbeta and 13 Jbeta primers. The assay was immunoSEQ multiplex PCR, and TCRdb's table has in-frame clones only and misses some. This sample has roughly 130,000 clones; about four fifths occur once, and the top ten carry approximately 1.3%. A note on this clone: Its antigen is still unknown.

CDR1 MGHDK and CDR2 SYGVNS come from the germline V gene. CDR3 size: 14 residues. V shed 1 base and J shed 0 bases, with 6 bases lying between them. Overall study findings and caveats: Cytomegalovirus-associated status was assigned to approximately 160 TCR beta chains. No immune exposure information besides CMV serostatus was available.

The rearrangement uses TRBV25-1 and TRBJ1-2; D not resolved. Source material: PBMCs. The clonotype was recovered from a male donor in good health and CMV-seropositive. CDR3 amino acids: CASSESRTNYGYTF. CDR3 DNA sequence: TGTGCCAGCAGTGAATCCAGGACTAACTATGGCTACACCTTC.